The TCR beta chain described here comes from a study of identical twins listed by TCRdb under 2016. Notes on the research overall: The study deep-sequenced TCR alpha and beta repertoires from monozygotic twins, unrelated adults of various ages and cord blood to test whether fetal clonotypes persist. Replicate twin experiments were performed at different times using different library preparation protocols to rule out contamination. Paper-wide results and their limitations: Invariant T cells such as MAIT and iNKT could partly confound zero-insertion analyses, although diverse VJ usage argued against such confounding for most clonotypes. Fewer insertions were carried by abundant cord blood beta clonotypes; a weaker similar trend was observed in young adult naive repertoires, while no such trend was observed in memory repertoires. Because the same donors could not be followed over many years, the conclusions relied on cross-sectional statistical analysis. Compared with coincidental sharing between unrelated individuals, out-of-frame TCR alpha sequences shared between twins had an excess of sequences with low generation probability. In beta out-of-frame sequences, excess twin sharing was weaker, because having fewer shared sequences lowered the signal-to-noise ratio. In monozygotic twins, recombination models systematically underestimated out-of-frame TCR alpha sharing, but the models matched the sharing seen between unrelated individuals.

The germline V gene (reference sequence) supplies CDR1 LNHDA and CDR2 SQIVND. The CDR3, cysteine through phenylalanine, is 13 amino acids long. Just the 39-base CDR3 DNA is kept, in frame starting at base 1. Compared with germline, V lacks 10 bases and J lacks 2 bases; bases without a gene match: 8. A remark on this clonotype: The antigen it binds to is not known. Base-call qualities are not available, and no considerably larger clone is one nucleotide away.

All donors were healthy Caucasians. Three pairs of female monozygotic twins, all aged about 18 to 29 years, made up the twin cohort. The RNA used for TCR libraries was isolated from peripheral blood mononuclear cells. The library was made by 5' RACE. The sequencer listed for this sample is Illumina HiSeq 2000. A universal primer binding site was introduced by template switching, and a unique molecular identifier was present in the final cDNA, enabling accurate counting of TCR cDNA molecules. Specific primers in the conserved constant-segment region were used to synthesize first-strand cDNA for the TCR alpha and beta chains. Each cDNA library was double barcoded, with a SMART-Mk sample barcode plus Illumina barcodes, to control for contamination. TruSeq adapter sequences and Illumina sample barcodes were added in two successive PCR steps. The TCR alpha and beta cDNA libraries were sequenced on the Illumina HiSeq platform using custom primers. The authors' pipeline ran thus. Unique molecular identifiers were extracted from raw reads with MiGEC, and CDR3 positions were determined with MiXCR. For each individual, recombination models were inferred using an EM algorithm with the repgenHMM and IGoR tools. The tcR package in R was used for shared clonotype analysis, with sharing normalized by the product of cloneset sizes. To study raw recombination free of thymic and clonal selection effects, out-of-frame nonproductive sequences were analyzed. TCRdb itself trimmed the public reads at Q25 with fastp, ran MiXCR and retained productive beta chains. A single entry per CDR3 protein holds the most common genes and DNA from its merged rows. Clone size and V and J calls follow TCRdb, not the original study. This sample lists hundreds of thousands of distinct CDR3 sequences; more than 9% were detected once. Of the sample, 1.5% to 2% is held by the ten largest clones.

Separately, the same data were catalogued under a study of yellow fever vaccine responses in identical twins. That second publication adds: The T cell response to vaccination in identical twins was reported by the authors to appear partly convergent and partly personalized. Focusing on identical twins, the study followed the T cell clones that responded to the vaccine, and did so with precision.

This clonotype was sampled from a woman younger than 35 in good health. The chain employs TRBV19 and TRBJ2-7; 7 nucleotides in the junction match TRBD1. Sequencing was performed on PBMCs. The sequenced DNA: TGTGCCACCTCGACAGGGAAGCCCTACGAGCAGTACTTC. Translation gives CATSTGKPYEQYF.